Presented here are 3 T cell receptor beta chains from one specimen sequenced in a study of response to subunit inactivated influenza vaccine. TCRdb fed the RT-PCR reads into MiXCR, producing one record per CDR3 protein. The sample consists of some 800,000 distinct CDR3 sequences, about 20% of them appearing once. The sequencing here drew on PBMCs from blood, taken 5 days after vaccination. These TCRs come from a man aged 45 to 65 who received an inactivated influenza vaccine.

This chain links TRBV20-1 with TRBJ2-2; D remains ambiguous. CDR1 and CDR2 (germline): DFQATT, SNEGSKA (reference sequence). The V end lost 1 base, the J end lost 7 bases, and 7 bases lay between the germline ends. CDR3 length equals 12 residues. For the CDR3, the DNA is TGCAGTGCTAGAGCGGAGAGCGGGGAGCTGTTTTTT. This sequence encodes CSARAESGELFF.

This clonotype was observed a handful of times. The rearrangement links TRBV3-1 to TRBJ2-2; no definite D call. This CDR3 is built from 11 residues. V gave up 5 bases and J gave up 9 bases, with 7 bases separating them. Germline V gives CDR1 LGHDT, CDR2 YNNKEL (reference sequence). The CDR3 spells CASSSARELFF. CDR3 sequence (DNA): TGTGCCAGCAGCTCCGCCCGGGAGCTGTTTTTT.

CDR3 residues: CASSYRLGNQPQHF. CDR3 DNA sequence: TGTGCCAGCAGCTATCGTCTGGGCAATCAGCCCCAGCATTTT. The chain couples TRBV7-2 to TRBJ1-5, with D uncertain. V was shortened by 4 bases and J by 2 bases, with 9 bases between the two germline ends. The length of the CDR3 is 14 residues. Germline-derived CDR1 and CDR2 are SGHTA and FQGNSA.